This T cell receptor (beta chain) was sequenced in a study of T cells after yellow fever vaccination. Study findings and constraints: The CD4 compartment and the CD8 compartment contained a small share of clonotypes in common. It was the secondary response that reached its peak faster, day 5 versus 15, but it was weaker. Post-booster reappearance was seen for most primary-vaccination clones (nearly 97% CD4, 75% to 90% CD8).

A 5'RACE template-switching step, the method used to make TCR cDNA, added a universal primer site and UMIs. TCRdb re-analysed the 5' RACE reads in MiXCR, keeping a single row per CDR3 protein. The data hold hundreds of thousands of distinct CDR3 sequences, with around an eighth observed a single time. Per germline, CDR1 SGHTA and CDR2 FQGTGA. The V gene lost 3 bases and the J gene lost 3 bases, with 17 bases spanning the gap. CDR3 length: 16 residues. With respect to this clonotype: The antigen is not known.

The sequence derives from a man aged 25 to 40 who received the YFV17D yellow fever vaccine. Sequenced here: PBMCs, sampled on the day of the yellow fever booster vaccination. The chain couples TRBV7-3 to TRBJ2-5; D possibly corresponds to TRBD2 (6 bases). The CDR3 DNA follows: TGTGCCAGCAGCTTGTCGCGGGACTCGCCGAAAGAGACCCAGTACTTC. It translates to CASSLSRDSPKETQYF.